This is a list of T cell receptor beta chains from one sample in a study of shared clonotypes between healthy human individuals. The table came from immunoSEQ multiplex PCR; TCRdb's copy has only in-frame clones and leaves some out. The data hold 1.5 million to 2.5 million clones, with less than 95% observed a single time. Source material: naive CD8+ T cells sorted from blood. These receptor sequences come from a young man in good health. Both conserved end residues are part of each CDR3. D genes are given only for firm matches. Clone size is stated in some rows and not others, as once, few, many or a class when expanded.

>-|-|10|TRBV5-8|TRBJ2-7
TGTGCCAGCAGCTTGCACGAGCAGTACTTC
CASSLHEQYF
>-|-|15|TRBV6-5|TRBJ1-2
TGTGCCAGCAGTTACTCACAGGGACTAAACTATGGCTACACCTTC
CASSYSQGLNYGYTF
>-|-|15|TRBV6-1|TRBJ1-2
TGTGCCAGCAGTGAATCGACAGGATTCGCTGGGGGCTACACCTTC
CASSESTGFAGGYTF
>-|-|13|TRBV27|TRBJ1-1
TGTGCCAGCAGTTTATCCCGAGACACTGAAGCTTTCTTT
CASSLSRDTEAFF
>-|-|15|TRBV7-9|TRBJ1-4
TGTGCCAGCAGCCTCGCCGACGGGGGAGATGAAAAACTGTTTTTT
CASSLADGGDEKLFF
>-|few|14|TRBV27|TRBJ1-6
TGTGCCAGCAGTTTATTGGTCTACGACTCACCCCTCCACTTT
CASSLLVYDSPLHF
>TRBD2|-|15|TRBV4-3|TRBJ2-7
TGCGCCAGCAGCCGCCTACTAGCGGCAGCCTACGAGCAGTACTTC
CASSRLLAAAYEQYF
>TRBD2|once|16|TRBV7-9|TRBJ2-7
TGTGCCAGCAGTTTTACGGGACTAGCGGGAGAAGATGAACAGTACTTC
CASSFTGLAGEDEQYF
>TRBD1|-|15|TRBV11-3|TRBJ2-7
TGTGCCAGCAGCCCGGGACAGGGCGGTTCCTACGAGCAGTACTTC
CASSPGQGGSYEQYF
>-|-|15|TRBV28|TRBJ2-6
TGTGCCAGCAGTTTAGAGCTCTCTGGGGCCAACGTCCTGACTTTC
CASSLELSGANVLTF
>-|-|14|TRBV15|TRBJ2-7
TGTGCCACCAGCAGAGATACGGGCTCCTACGAGCAGTACTTC
CATSRDTGSYEQYF
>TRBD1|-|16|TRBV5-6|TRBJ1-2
TGTGCCAGCAGCTTCCCCTGGACAGGGGCAACATATGGCTACACCTTC
CASSFPWTGATYGYTF
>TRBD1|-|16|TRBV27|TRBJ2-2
TGTGCCAGCAGTCCATACGGGACAGGGTCCACCGGGGAGCTGTTTTTT
CASSPYGTGSTGELFF
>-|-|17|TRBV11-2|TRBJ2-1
TGTGCCAGCAGCTTCAATGCCCGCGGGGCAGGGTACAATGAGCAGTTCTTC
CASSFNARGAGYNEQFF
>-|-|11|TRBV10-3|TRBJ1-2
TGTGCCATCAGTGAAAGTAGTGGCTACACCTTC
CAISESSGYTF
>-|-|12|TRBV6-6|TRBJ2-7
TGTGCCAGCAGCGCGAGCTCCTACGAGCAGTACTTC
CASSASSYEQYF
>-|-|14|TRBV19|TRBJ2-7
TGTGCCAGTAGTCCAGCAGGGGCCTCCTACGAGCAGTACTTC
CASSPAGASYEQYF
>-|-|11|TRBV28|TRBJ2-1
TGTGCCAGCAGTCTCAACAATGAGCAGTTCTTC
CASSLNNEQFF
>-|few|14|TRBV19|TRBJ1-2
TGTGCCAGTAGTATATTGGGGGAGGACTATGGCTACACCTTC
CASSILGEDYGYTF
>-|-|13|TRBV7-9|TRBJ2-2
TGTGCCAGCCTGGGGGAGAACACCGGGGAGCTGTTTTTT
CASLGENTGELFF
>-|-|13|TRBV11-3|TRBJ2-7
TGTGCCAGCAGCCCATCTTGGGCCGGCGAGCAGTACTTC
CASSPSWAGEQYF
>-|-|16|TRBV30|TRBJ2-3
TGTGCCTCCCGACAGGGTCCAGGGGGGCTCACAGATACGCAGTATTTT
CASRQGPGGLTDTQYF
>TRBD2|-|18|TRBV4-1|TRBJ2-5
TGCGCCAGCAGCCCTATCCCGGGACTAGCGGGCGACGAAGAGACCCAGTACTTC
CASSPIPGLAGDEETQYF
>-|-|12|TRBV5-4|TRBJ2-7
TGTGCCAGCAGCTCTCACCTCTACGAGCAGTACTTC
CASSSHLYEQYF
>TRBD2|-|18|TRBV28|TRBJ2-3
TGTGCCAGCAGTTTTGGGCCTCAACTAGCGGGAGCATCAGATACGCAGTATTTT
CASSFGPQLAGASDTQYF
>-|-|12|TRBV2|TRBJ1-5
TGTGCCAGCAGTGAAGCGTCGGAGGCCCAGCATTTT
CASSEASEAQHF
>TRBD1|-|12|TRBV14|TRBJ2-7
TGTGCCAGCAAGGGACAGGCCTACGAGCAGTACTTC
CASKGQAYEQYF
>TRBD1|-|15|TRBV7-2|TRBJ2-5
TGTGCCAGCAGCTTATTGGCAGGGGGTCAAGAGACCCAGTACTTC
CASSLLAGGQETQYF
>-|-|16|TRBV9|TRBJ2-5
TGTGCCAGCAGCTCCCCTCCCACAGGGCTCCAAGAGACCCAGTACTTC
CASSSPPTGLQETQYF
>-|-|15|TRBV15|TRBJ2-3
TGTGCCACCAGCAGAGATATCGCGGGTACAGATACGCAGTATTTT
CATSRDIAGTDTQYF
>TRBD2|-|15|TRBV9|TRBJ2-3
TGTGCCAGCAGCCAGGGCGGGGGGGCCCCAGATACGCAGTATTTT
CASSQGGGAPDTQYF
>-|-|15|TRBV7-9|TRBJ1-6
TGTGCCAGCAGCACCGTCCGGGACCGAGATTCACCCCTCCACTTT
CASSTVRDRDSPLHF
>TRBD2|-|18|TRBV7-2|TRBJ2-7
TGTGCCAGCAGCGACGGGGGACTAGCAGTCCTGGGGACTTACGAGCAGTACTTC
CASSDGGLAVLGTYEQYF
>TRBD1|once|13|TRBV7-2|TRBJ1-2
TGTGCCAGCAGCTTAGTAGGGGGCGGTGGCTACACCTTC
CASSLVGGGGYTF
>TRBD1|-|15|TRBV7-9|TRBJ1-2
TGTGCCAGCAGCCTGGACAGGTTGGCCGACTATGGCTACACCTTC
CASSLDRLADYGYTF
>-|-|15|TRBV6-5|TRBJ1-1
TGTGCCAGCAGTTACCACGCAGGGACGAACACTGAAGCTTTCTTT
CASSYHAGTNTEAFF
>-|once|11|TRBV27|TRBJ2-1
TGTGCCAGCAGACAGTACAATGAGCAGTTCTTC
CASRQYNEQFF
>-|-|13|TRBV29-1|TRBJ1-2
TGCAGCGTTGTATTCTGGGCTAACTATGGCTACACCTTC
CSVVFWANYGYTF
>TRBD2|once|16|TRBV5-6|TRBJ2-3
TGTGCCAGCAGCCCCGGACTAGCGGGGGGGAGAGATACGCAGTATTTT
CASSPGLAGGRDTQYF
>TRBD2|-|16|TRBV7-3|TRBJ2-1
TGTGCCAGCAGCTTAACGGGCGGGGGGCCCTACAATGAGCAGTTCTTC
CASSLTGGGPYNEQFF